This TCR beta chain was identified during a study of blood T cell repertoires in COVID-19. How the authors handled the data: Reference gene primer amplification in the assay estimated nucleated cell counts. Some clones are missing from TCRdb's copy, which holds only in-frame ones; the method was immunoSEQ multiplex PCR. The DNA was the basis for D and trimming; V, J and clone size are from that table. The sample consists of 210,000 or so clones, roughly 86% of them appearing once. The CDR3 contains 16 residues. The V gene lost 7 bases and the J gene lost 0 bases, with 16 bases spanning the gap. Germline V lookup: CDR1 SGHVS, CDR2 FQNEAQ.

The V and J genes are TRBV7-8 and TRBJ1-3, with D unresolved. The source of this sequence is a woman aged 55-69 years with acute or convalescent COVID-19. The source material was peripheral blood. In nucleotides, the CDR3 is TGTGCCAGCAACACCGGACTGCTGAACTCTGGAAACACCATATATTTT. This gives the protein CASNTGLLNSGNTIYF.